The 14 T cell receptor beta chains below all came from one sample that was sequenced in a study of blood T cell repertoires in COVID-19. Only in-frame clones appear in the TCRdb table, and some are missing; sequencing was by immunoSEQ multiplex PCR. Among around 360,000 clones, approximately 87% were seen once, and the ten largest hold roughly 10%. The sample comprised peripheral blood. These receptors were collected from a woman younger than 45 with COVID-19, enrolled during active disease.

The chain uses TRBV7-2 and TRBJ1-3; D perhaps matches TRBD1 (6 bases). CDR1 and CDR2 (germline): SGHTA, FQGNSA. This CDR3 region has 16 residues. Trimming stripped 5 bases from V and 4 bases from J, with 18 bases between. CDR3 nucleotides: TGTGCCAGCAGCGGAGGAACAGGGTTTAGGGGAAACACCATATATTTT. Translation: CASSGGTGFRGNTIYF. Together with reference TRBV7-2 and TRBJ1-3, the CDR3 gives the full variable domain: GAGVSQSPSNKVTEKGKDVELRCDPISGHTALYWYRQSLGQGLEFLIYFQGNSAPDKSGLPSDRFSAERTGGSVSTLTIQRTQQEDSAVYLCASSGGTGFRGNTIYFGEGSWLTVV.

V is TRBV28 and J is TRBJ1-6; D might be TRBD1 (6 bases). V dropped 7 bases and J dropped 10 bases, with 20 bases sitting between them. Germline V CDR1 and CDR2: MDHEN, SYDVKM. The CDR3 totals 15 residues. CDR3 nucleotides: TGTGCCAGCAACGTTTACCTCAGGGGTGGGTCACCCCTCCACTTT. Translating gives CASNVYLRGGSPLHF.

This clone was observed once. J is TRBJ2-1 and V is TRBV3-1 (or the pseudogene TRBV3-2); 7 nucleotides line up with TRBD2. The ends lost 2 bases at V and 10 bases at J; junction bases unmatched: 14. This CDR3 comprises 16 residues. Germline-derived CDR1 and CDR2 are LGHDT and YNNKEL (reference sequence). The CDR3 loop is CASSQLLAGARGEQFF. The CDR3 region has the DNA TGTGCCAGCAGCCAACTCCTTGCGGGAGCGCGAGGGGAGCAGTTCTTC.

This CDR3 reads CASSLGQGSYNSPLHF. The CDR3 coding sequence is TGTGCCAGCAGCTTAGGGCAGGGCTCCTATAATTCACCCCTCCACTTT. This sequence joins TRBV7-2 and TRBJ1-6, with D maybe TRBD1 (5 bases). CDR1 and CDR2 (germline): SGHTA, FQGNSA. The CDR3 sequence is 16 residues long. V lost 1 base, J lost 0 bases, and 7 bases lay in between.

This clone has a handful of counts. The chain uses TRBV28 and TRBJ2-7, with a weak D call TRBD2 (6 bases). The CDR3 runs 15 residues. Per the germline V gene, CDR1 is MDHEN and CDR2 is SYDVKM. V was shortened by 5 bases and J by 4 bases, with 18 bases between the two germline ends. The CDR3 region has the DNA TGTGCCAGCAGTCACCAGAGTCTCGGGAGTTACGAGCAGTACTTC. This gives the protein CASSHQSLGSYEQYF.

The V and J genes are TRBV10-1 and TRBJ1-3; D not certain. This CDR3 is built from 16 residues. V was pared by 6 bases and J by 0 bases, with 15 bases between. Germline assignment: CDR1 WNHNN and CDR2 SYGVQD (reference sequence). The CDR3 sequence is CASRPDGLVSGNTIYF. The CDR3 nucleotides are TGCGCCAGCAGACCAGACGGACTAGTCTCTGGAAACACCATATATTTT.

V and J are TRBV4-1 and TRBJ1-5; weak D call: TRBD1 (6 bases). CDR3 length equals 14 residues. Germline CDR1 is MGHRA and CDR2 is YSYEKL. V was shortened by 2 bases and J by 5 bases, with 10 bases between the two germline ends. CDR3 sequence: CASSQIGGYQPQHF. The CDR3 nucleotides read TGCGCCAGCAGCCAAATAGGGGGATATCAGCCCCAGCATTTT.

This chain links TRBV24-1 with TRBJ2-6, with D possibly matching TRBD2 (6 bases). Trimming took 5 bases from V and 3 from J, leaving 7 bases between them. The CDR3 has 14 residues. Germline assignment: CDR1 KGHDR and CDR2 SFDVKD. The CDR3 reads CATSAGGGANVLTF. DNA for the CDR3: TGTGCCACCAGTGCCGGGGGTGGGGCCAACGTCCTGACTTTC.

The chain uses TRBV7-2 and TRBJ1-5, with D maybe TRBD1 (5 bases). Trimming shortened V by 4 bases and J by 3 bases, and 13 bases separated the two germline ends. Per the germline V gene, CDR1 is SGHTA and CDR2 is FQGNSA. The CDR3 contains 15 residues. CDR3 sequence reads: CASSSRGGINQPQHF. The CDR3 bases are TGTGCCAGCAGCTCCCGCGGGGGAATCAATCAGCCCCAGCATTTT. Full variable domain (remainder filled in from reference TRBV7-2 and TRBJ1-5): GAGVSQSPSNKVTEKGKDVELRCDPISGHTALYWYRQSLGQGLEFLIYFQGNSAPDKSGLPSDRFSAERTGGSVSTLTIQRTQQEDSAVYLCASSSRGGINQPQHFGDGTRLSIL.

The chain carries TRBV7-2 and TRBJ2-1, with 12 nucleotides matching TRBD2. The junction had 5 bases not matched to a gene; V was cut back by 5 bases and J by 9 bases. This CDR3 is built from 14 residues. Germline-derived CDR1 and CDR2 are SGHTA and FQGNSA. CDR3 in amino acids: CASSPRLAGVEQFF. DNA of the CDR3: TGTGCCAGCAGCCCCCGACTAGCGGGAGTTGAGCAGTTCTTC.

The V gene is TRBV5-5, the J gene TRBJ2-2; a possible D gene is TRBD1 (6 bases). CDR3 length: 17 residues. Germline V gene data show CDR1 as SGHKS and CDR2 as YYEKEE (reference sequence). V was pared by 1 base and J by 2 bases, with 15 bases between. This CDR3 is CASSLTPGQPNTGELFF. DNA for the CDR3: TGTGCCAGCAGCTTGACTCCAGGACAGCCCAACACCGGGGAGCTGTTTTTT.

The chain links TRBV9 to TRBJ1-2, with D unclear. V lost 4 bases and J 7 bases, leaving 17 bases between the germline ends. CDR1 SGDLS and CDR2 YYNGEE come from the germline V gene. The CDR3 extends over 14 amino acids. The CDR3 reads CASSPRRAGIGYTF. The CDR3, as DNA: TGTGCCAGCAGCCCGCGCCGAGCGGGGATTGGCTACACCTTC.

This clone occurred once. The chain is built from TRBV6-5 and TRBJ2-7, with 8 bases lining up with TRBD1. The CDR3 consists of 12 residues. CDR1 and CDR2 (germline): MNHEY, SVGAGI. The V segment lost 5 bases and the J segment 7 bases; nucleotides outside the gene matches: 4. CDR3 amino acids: CASSRGTGEQYF. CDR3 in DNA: TGTGCCAGCAGTCGCGGGACAGGTGAGCAGTACTTC.

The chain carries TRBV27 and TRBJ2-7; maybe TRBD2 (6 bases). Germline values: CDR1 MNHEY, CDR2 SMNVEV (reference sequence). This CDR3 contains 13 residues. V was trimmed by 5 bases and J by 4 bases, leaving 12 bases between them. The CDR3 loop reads CASSGGGWYEQYF. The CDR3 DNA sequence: TGTGCCAGCAGTGGTGGAGGGTGGTACGAGCAGTACTTC.